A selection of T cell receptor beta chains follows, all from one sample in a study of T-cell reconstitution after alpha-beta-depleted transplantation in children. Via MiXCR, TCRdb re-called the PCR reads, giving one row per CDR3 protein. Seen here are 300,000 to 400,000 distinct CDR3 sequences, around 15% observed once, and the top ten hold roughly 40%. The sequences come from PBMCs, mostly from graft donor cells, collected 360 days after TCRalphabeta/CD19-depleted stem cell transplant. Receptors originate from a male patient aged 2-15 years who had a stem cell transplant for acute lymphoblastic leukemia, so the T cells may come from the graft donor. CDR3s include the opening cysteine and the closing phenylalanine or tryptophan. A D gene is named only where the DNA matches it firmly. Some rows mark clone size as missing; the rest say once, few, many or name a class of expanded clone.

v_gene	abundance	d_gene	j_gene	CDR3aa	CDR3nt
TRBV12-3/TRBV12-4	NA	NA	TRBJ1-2	CASSFQNYGYTF	TGTGCCAGCAGTTTCCAGAACTATGGCTACACCTTC
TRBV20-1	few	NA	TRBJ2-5	CSARDVETQYF	TGCAGTGCTAGAGATGTTGAGACCCAGTACTTC
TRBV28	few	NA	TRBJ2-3	CASSPDIQADTQYF	TGTGCCAGCAGTCCCGATATTCAGGCAGATACGCAGTATTTT
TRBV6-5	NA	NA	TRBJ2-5	CASSYFAGYQETQYF	TGTGCCAGCAGTTACTTTGCCGGATACCAAGAGACCCAGTACTTC
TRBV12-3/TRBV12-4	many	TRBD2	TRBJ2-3	CASRTSGRTDTQYF	TGTGCCAGCCGAACTAGCGGCCGCACAGATACGCAGTATTTT
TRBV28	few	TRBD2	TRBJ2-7	CASSLGLAGAVYEQYF	TGTGCCAGCAGTTTGGGACTAGCGGGAGCTGTCTACGAGCAGTACTTC
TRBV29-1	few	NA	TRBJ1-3	CSVSGLGNTIYF	TGCAGCGTTTCAGGGCTGGGAAACACCATATATTTT
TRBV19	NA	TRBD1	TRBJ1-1	CASSRSQGHTEAFF	TGTGCCAGTAGTAGATCACAGGGGCACACTGAAGCTTTCTTT
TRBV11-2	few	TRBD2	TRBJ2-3	CASSLDRLAGTDTQYF	TGTGCCAGCAGCTTAGATCGACTAGCGGGCACAGATACGCAGTATTTT
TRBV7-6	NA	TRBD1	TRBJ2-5	CASSRTGPRQETQYF	TGTGCCAGCAGTCGGACAGGGCCCCGACAAGAGACCCAGTACTTC
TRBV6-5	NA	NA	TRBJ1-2	CASSYRGWTAIYGYTF	TGTGCCAGCAGCTATAGGGGATGGACAGCTATCTATGGCTACACCTTC